The 10 T cell receptor beta chains listed next were all sequenced from one sample in a study of blood T cell repertoires in COVID-19. This table comes from immunoSEQ multiplex PCR, and its TCRdb copy is limited to in-frame clones, with some not included. The data hold some 200,000 clones, with 82% observed a single time. What was sequenced was PBMCs or T cells enriched from blood (not recorded which). The source is a woman between 55 and 75 years old with acute COVID-19.

The V call is TRBV3-1 (or the pseudogene TRBV3-2), the J call TRBJ1-1, with a tentative D call TRBD1 (5 bases). V lost 0 bases and J lost 6, with 14 bases in between. Germline-derived CDR1 and CDR2 are LGHDT and YNNKEL (reference sequence). This CDR3 region has 15 residues. The CDR3 nucleotides are TGTGCCAGCAGCCAAGACTCCCGGGGGAGACCTGAAGCTTTCTTT. Amino acids: CASSQDSRGRPEAFF.

The count of this clone is one. The V call is TRBV14, the J call TRBJ1-4; D is perhaps TRBD1 (6 bases). The CDR3 has 14 residues. Trimming left V 6 bases short and J 4 bases short, with 12 bases between. Germline V lookup: CDR1 SGHDN, CDR2 FVKESK. DNA for the CDR3: TGTGCCAGCAGATCGACAGGCTTTAATGAAAAACTGTTTTTT. This sequence encodes CASRSTGFNEKLFF.

The genes are TRBV6-2 or TRBV6-3 and TRBJ1-1; D perhaps matches TRBD1 (5 bases). CDR3 length equals 13 residues. Trimming cost V 1 base and J 5 bases, with 8 bases left between them. The germline V gene has CDR1 MNHEY and CDR2 SVGEGT. Written as DNA, the CDR3 is TGTGCCAGCAGTTACTGGCAGGGTACTGAAGCTTTCTTT. Translated: CASSYWQGTEAFF.

This chain connects TRBV13 to TRBJ1-6, with 10 bases fitting TRBD1. Germline V gives CDR1 PRHDT, CDR2 FYEKMQ (reference sequence). This CDR3 spans 15 amino acids. J was trimmed by 8 bases and V by 4 bases; bases with no gene match: 5. Written as DNA, the CDR3 is TGTGCCAGCAGCTCGGGGGACAGGGGTCATTCACCCCTCCACTTT. Amino acids: CASSSGDRGHSPLHF.

The chain is built from TRBV29-1 and TRBJ1-1, with unresolved D. CDR1 and CDR2 (germline): SQVTM, ANQGSEA. Trimming took off 4 bases at V and 6 bases at J, with 15 bases between the two ends. CDR3 length: 13 residues. The DNA for the CDR3 is TGCAGCGTTGTCCCATGGGCAATGCCTGAAGCTTTCTTT. It yields the protein CSVVPWAMPEAFF.

The CDR3, as DNA: TGTGCCAGCAGTTACTCCTCGGGGTATAACGCGCAGTACTTC. As protein: CASSYSSGYNAQYF. The gene calls are TRBV6-5 and TRBJ2-7; D might be TRBD2 (5 bases). CDR1 and CDR2 from the germline V gene are MNHEY and SVGAGI. Trimming pared 0 bases from V and 9 bases from J, leaving 15 bases between. This CDR3 contains 14 residues.

The CDR3: CASSPIRANRNAYNEQFF. The CDR3 nucleotides read TGTGCCAGCTCACCAATCAGGGCTAATCGGAACGCCTACAATGAGCAGTTCTTC. This chain links TRBV18 with TRBJ2-1; tentative D call: TRBD1 (5 bases). The CDR3 covers 18 residues. Germline assignment: CDR1 KGHSH and CDR2 LQKENI. Trimming removed 2 bases at V and 2 bases at J, with 19 bases between.

The CDR3 DNA sequence: TGTGCCACCAGCAGGGGCTCCGGGGGGCTCTACGAGCAGTACGTC. Translated, it gives CATSRGSGGLYEQYV. The chain carries TRBV15 and TRBJ2-7; tentatively, D is TRBD2 (7 bases). Germline CDR1 is LNHNV and CDR2 is YYDKDF (reference sequence). The germline V and J ends were trimmed by 3 bases and 3 bases, with 15 bases remaining between them. This CDR3 is built from 15 residues.

The chain has TRBV10-1 and TRBJ1-4; unclear D gene. The CDR3 is 17 amino acids. Trimming took 2 bases from V and 0 from J, leaving 13 bases between them. CDR1 is WNHNN and CDR2 is SYGVQD in the germline V gene (reference sequence). The CDR3: CASSERRARPTNEKLFF. The CDR3 nucleotides are TGCGCCAGCAGTGAGAGGAGGGCCAGACCAACTAATGAAAAACTGTTTTTT.

The rearrangement joins TRBV9 to TRBJ1-2, with D possibly TRBD1 on 6 matching bases. This CDR3 contains 15 residues. Germline V CDR1 and CDR2: SGDLS, YYNGEE. The ends were cut back, 0 bases at V and 7 bases at J, with 16 bases in the middle. The CDR3 loop is CASSVGNRDIGGYTF. For the CDR3, the DNA is TGTGCCAGCAGCGTAGGGAACAGGGACATCGGTGGCTACACCTTC.